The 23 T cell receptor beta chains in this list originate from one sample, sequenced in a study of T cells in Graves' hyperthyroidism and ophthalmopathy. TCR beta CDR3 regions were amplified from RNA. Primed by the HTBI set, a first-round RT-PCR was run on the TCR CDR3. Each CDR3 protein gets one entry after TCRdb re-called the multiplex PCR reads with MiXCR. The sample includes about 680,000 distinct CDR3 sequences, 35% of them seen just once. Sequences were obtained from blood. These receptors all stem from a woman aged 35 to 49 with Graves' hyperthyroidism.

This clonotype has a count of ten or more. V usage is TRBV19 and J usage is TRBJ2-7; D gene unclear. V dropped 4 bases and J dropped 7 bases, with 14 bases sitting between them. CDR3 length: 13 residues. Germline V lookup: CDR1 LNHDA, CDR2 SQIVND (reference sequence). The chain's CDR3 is CASSKGLPTEQYF. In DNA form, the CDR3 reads TGTGCCAGTAGTAAGGGCCTACCTACGGAGCAGTACTTC.

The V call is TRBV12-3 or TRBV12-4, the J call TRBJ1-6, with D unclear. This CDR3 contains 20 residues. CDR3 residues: CASGLLLTHLRPLGNSPLHF. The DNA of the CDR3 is TGTGCTAGTGGTTTACTACTAACCCACCTGCGGCCCTTGGGGAATTCACCCCTCCACTTT.

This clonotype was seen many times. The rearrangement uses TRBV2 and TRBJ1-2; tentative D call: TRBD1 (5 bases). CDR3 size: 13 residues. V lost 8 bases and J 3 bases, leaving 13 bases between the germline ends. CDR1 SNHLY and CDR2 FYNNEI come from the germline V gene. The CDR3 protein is CASSRQIYYGYTF. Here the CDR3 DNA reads TGTGCCAGCTCCCGACAGATATACTATGGCTACACCTTC.

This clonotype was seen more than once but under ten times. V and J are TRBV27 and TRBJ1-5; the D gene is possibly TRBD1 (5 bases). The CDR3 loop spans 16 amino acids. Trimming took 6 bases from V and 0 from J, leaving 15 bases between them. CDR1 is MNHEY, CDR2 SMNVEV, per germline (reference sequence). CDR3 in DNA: TGTGCCAGCAGCTCGGGACCGGATCTTAGCAATCAGCCCCAGCATTTT. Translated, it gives CASSSGPDLSNQPQHF.

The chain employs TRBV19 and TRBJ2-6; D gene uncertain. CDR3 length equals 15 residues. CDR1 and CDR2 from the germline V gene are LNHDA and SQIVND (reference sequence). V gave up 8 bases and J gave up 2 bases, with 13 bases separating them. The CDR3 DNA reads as TGTGCCAGTGCCTATCCCAAACCTGGGGCCAACGTCCTGACTTTC. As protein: CASAYPKPGANVLTF.

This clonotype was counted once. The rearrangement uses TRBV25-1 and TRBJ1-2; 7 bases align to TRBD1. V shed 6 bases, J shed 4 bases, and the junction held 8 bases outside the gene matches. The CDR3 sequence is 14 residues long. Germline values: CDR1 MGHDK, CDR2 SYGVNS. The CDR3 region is CASRKGGQIYGYTF. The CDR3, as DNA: TGTGCCAGCAGAAAGGGGGGACAGATCTATGGCTACACCTTC.

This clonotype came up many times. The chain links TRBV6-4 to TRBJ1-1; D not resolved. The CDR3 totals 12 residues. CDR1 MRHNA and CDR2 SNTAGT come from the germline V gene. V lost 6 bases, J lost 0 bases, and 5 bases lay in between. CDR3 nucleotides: TGTGCCAGCAGGAATATGAACACTGAAGCTTTCTTT. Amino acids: CASRNMNTEAFF.

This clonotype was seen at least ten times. The CDR3 sequence is CATSSGRGNYGYTF. CDR3 in DNA: TGTGCCACCAGCAGTGGACGGGGGAACTATGGCTACACCTTC. The V call is TRBV15, the J call TRBJ1-2; perhaps TRBD1 as D (5 bases). Germline V gives CDR1 LNHNV, CDR2 YYDKDF (reference sequence). The V gene lost 3 bases and the J gene lost 2 bases, with 10 bases spanning the gap. The CDR3 runs 14 residues. Drawing the rest from reference TRBV15 and TRBJ1-2, the complete variable domain is DAMVIQNPRYQVTQFGKPVTLSCSQTLNHNVMYWYQQKSSQAPKLLFHYYDKDFNNEADTPDNFQSRRPNTSFCFLDIRSPGLGDTAMYLCATSSGRGNYGYTFGSGTRLTVV.

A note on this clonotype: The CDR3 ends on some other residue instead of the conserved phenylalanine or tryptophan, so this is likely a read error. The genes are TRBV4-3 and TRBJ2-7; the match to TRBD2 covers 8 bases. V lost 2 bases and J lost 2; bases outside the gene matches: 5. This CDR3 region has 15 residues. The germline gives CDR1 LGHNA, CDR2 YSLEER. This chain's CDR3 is CASSQQRGGAYEQYL. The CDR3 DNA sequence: TGCGCCAGCAGCCAACAACGGGGGGGCGCCTACGAGCAGTACCTC.

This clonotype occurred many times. The CDR3 sequence: CASSIATGGVGAIYF. CDR3 DNA: TGTGCCAGTAGTATTGCGACAGGAGGGGTTGGCGCCATATATTTT. The genes are TRBV19 and TRBJ1-3; D perhaps matches TRBD1 (6 bases). This CDR3 comprises 15 residues. Looked up from germline, CDR1 is LNHDA and CDR2 is SQIVND (reference sequence). Trimming left V 3 bases short and J 11 bases short, with 20 bases between.

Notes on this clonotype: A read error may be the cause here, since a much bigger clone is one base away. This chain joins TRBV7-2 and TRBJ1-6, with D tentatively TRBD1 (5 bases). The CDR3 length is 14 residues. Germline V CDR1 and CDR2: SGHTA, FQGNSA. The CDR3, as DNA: TGCGCCAGCGGCCAAGGGGATGCCTATTCACCCCTCCACTTT. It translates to CASGQGDAYSPLHF.

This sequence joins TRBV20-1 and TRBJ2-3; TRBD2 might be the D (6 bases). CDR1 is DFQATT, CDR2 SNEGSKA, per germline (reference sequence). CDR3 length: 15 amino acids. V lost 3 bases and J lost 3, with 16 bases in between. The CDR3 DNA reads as TGCAGTGCTAGTGTACGGGAGATACCGACAGATACGCAGTATTTT. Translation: CSASVREIPTDTQYF.

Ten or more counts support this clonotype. CDR3 sequence (DNA): TGTGCCAGCAGCTTGGAGTGGCGGGCCTATGGCTACACCTTC. Protein sequence: CASSLEWRAYGYTF. The genes are TRBV5-6 and TRBJ1-2; D gene ambiguous. Between the trimmed V and J ends, which lost 0 bases and 4 bases, there was a span of 10 bases. Germline lookup yields CDR1 SGHDT and CDR2 YYEEEE. This CDR3 contains 14 residues.

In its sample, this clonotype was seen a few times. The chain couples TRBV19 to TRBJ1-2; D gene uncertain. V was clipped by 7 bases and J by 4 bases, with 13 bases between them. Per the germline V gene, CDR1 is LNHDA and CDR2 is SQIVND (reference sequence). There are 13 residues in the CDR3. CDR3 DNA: TGTGCCAGTAAAGACCCGACGGTCTATGGCTACACCTTC. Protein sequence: CASKDPTVYGYTF. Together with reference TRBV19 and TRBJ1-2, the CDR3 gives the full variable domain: DGGITQSPKYLFRKEGQNVTLSCEQNLNHDAMYWYRQDPGQGLRLIYYSQIVNDFQKGDIAEGYSVSREKKESFPLTVTSAQKNPTAFYLCASKDPTVYGYTFGSGTRLTVV.

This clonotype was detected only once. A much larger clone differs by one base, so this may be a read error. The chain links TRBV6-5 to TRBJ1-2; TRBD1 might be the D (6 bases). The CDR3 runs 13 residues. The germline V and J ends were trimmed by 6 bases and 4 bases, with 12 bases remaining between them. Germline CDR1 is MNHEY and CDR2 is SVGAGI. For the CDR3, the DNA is TGTGCCAGCAGGAACGGACAGAGCTATGGCTACACCTTC. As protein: CASRNGQSYGYTF.

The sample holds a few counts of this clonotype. CDR3 DNA sequence: TGTGCCAGCAGTTCGCGAACCCCCCGGGAGACCCAGTACTTC. It encodes CASSSRTPRETQYF. The chain recombines TRBV27 with TRBJ2-5; no reliable D call. Germline CDR1 is MNHEY and CDR2 is SMNVEV (reference sequence). Trimming left V 4 bases short and J 5 bases short, with 14 bases between. The CDR3 has 14 amino acids.

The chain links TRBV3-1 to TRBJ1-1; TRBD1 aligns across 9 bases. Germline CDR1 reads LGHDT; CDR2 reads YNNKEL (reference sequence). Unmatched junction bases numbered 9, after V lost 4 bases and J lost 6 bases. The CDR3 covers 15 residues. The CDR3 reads CASSPPGTGWSEAFF. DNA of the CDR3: TGTGCCAGCAGCCCCCCCGGGACAGGGTGGTCTGAAGCTTTCTTT.

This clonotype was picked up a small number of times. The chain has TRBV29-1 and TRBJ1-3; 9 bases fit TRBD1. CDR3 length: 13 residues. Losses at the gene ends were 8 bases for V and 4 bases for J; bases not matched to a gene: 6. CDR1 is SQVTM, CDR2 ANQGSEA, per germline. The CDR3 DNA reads TGCAGCATAGGGACAGGGCGCGGAAACACCATATATTTT. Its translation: CSIGTGRGNTIYF.

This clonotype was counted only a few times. The CDR3 sequence is CASSLVWGRDTEAFF. The CDR3 region has the DNA TGTGCCAGCAGCTTGGTCTGGGGCCGGGACACTGAAGCTTTCTTT. V usage is TRBV5-8 and J usage is TRBJ1-1; a weak D match, TRBD1 (5 bases). The CDR3 length is 15 residues. From germline, CDR1 is SGHTS and CDR2 YDEGEE. V lost 0 bases and J lost 3, with 12 bases in between.

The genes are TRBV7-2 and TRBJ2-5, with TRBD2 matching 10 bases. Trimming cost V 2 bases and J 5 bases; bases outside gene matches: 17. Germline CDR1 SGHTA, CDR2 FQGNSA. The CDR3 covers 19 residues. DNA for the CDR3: TGTGCCAGCAGCTTACAGGGGACTAGCGTGAGGGCCCTACTGGAGACCCAGTACTTC. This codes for CASSLQGTSVRALLETQYF.

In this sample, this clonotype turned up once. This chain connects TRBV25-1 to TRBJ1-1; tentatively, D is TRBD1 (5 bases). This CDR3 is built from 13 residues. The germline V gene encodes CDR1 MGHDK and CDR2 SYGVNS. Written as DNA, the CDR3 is TGTGCTAGCCAGGGATTGGAGAGAACTGAAGCTTTCTTT. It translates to CASQGLERTEAFF. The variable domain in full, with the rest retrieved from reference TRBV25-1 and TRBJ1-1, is EADIYQTPRYLVIGTGKKITLECSQTMGHDKMYWYQQDPGMELHLIHYSYGVNSTEKGDLSSESTVSRIRTEHFPLTLESARPSHTSQYLCASQGLERTEAFFGQGTRLTVV.

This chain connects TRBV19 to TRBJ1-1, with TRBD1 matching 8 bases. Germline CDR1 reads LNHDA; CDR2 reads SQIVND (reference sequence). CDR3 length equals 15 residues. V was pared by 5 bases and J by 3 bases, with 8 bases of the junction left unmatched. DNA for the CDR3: TGTGCCAGTAGTGCCAGGGGGCGCGGGGACACTGAAGCTTTCTTT. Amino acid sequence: CASSARGRGDTEAFF.

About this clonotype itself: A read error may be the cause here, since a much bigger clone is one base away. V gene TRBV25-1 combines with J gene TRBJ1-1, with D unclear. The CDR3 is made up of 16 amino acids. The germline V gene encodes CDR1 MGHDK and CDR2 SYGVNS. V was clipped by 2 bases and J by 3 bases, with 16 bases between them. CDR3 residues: CASSEKGTFVDTEAFF. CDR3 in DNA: TGTGCCAGCAGTGAAAAGGGAACCTTCGTGGACACTGAAGCTTTCTTT.